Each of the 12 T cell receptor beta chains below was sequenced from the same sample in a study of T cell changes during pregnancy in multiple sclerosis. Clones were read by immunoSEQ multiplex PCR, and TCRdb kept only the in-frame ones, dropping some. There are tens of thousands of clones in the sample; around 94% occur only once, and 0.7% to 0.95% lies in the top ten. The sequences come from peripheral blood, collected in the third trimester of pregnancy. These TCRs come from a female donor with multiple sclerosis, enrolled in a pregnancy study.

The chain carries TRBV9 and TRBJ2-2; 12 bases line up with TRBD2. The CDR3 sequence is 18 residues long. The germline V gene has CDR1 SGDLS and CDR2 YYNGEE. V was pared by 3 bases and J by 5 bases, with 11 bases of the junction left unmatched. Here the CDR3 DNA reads TGTGCCAGCAGCGGTAGGGGATCCGGACTAGCGGGAACCGGGGAGCTGTTTTTT. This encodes CASSGRGSGLAGTGELFF.

The CDR3 is CASSLFTSPNYEQYF. The DNA for the CDR3 is TGTGCCAGCAGTTTATTTACTAGCCCCAATTACGAGCAGTACTTC. The chain combines TRBV27 with TRBJ2-7; D may be TRBD2 (6 bases). This CDR3 is 15 amino acids long. V lost 1 base and J lost 4, with 14 bases in between. From germline, CDR1 is MNHEY and CDR2 SMNVEV (reference sequence).

The CDR3 sequence: CASSARGAGTNEKLFF. The CDR3 nucleotides read TGTGCCAGCAGCGCCAGGGGGGCGGGAACTAATGAAAAACTGTTTTTT. The chain is built from TRBV7-9 and TRBJ1-4; 7 nucleotides agree with TRBD1. V gave up 5 bases and J gave up 1 base; unmatched junction bases: 7. Germline V gene sequence: CDR1 SEHNR, CDR2 FQNEAQ (reference sequence). There are 16 residues in the CDR3.

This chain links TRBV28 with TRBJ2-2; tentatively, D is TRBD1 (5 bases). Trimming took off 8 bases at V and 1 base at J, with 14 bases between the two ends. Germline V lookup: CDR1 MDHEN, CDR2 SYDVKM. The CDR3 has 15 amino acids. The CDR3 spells CASSSEQENTGELFF. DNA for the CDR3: TGTGCCAGCTCGTCAGAACAGGAGAACACCGGGGAGCTGTTTTTT.

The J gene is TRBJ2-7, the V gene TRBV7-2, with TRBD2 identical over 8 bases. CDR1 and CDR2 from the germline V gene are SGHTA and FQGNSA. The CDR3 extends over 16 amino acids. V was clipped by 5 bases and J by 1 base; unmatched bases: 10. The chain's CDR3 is CASSALAGRGSYEQYF. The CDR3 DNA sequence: TGTGCCAGCAGCGCTTTAGCGGGGCGGGGATCCTACGAGCAGTACTTC.

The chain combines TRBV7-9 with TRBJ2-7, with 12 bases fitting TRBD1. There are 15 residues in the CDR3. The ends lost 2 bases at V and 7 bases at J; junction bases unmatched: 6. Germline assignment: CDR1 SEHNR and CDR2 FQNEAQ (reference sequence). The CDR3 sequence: CASSLSGQGAREQYF. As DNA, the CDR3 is TGTGCCAGCAGCTTATCGGGACAGGGGGCGCGAGAGCAGTACTTC.

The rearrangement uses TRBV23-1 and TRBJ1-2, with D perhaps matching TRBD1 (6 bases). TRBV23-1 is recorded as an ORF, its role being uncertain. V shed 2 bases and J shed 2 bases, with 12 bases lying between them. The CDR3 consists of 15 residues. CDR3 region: CASSQRDRKNYGYTF. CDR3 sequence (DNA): TGCGCCAGCAGTCAAAGAGACAGGAAGAACTATGGCTACACCTTC.

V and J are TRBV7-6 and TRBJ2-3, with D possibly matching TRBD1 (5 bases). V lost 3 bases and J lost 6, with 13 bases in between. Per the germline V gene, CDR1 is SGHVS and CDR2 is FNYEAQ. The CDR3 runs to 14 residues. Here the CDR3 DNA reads TGTGCCAGCAGCTTGTATGGGGCGGAGGATACGCAGTATTTT. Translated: CASSLYGAEDTQYF.

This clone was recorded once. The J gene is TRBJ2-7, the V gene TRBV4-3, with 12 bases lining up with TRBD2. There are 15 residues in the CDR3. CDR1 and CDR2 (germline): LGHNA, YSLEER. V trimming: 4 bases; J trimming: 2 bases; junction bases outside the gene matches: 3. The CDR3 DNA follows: TGCGCCAGCAGCCGCGGACTAGCGGGGACCTACGAGCAGTACTTC. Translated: CASSRGLAGTYEQYF.

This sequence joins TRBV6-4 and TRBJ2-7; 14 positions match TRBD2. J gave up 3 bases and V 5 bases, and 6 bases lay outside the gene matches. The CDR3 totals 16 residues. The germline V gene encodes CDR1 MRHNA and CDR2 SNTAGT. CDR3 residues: CASSPGTSGSIYEQYF. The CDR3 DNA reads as TGTGCCAGCAGTCCGGGGACTAGCGGGAGCATCTACGAGCAGTACTTC.

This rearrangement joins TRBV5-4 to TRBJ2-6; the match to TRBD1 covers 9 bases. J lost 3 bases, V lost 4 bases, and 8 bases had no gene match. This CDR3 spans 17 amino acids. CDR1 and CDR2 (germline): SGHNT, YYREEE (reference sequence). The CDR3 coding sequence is TGTGCCAGCAGCCCCGGGACAGGGATCGTTGGGGCCAACGTCCTGACTTTC. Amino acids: CASSPGTGIVGANVLTF.

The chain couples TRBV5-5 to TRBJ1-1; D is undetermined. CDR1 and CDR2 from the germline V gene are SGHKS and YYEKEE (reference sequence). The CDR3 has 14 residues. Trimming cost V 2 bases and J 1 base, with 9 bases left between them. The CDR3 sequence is CASSFYNGNTEAFF. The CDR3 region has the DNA TGTGCCAGCAGCTTCTATAATGGGAACACTGAAGCTTTCTTT. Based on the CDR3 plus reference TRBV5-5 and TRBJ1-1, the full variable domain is DAGVTQSPTHLIKTRGQQVTLRCSPISGHKSVSWYQQVLGQGPQFIFQYYEKEERGRGNFPDRFSARQFPNYSSELNVNALLLGDSALYLCASSFYNGNTEAFFGQGTRLTVV.